The clone carrying this TCR beta chain was counted at least ten times. Antigen: not known. This entry is derived from a study of regulatory T cells in long-lasting Graves disease. Study-wide results and caveats: Relative to newly diagnosed Graves' patients, persistent ones had lower TCR diversity.

Trimming shortened V by 6 bases and J by 3 bases, and 14 bases separated the two germline ends. Germline values: CDR1 MNHNS, CDR2 SASEGT. The CDR3 is made up of 14 amino acids. Time point noted: newly diagnosed GD, antithyroid drugs for less than 3 months. The TCR library used RNA extracted from PBMCs. For TCR beta, libraries came from iRepertoire HTBI primers and Arm-PCR of CDR3 regions. TCRdb re-called the multiplex PCR reads through MiXCR, storing one row per CDR3 protein. The sample consists of a few hundred thousand distinct CDR3 sequences, about 19% of them appearing once. The data were also submitted as part of a second study, on T cells in Graves' hyperthyroidism and ophthalmopathy. This second report adds: Each diagnosis was grounded in clinical symptoms, serum thyroxine and TRAb, thyroid ultrasound, and orbital computed tomography.

The source material was peripheral blood mononuclear cells (PBMCs), sampled at new diagnosis, from a patient treated with antithyroid drugs. This TCR was recovered from a woman under 40 with Graves disease. V and J are TRBV6-1 and TRBJ1-1; TRBD1 is a possible D gene (6 bases). The CDR3 DNA is TGTGCCAGCAGCCCTAAGGGACACTACACTGAAGCTTTCTTT. Protein: CASSPKGHYTEAFF.